These T cell receptor beta chains were read from a single sample in a study of chronic HIV infection and antiretroviral therapy. TCRdb analysed the 5' RACE reads with MiXCR anew, one entry per CDR3 protein. Of 45,000 to 55,000 distinct CDR3 sequences listed, about a fifth are singletons. The sequenced sample consisted of peripheral blood. These receptors were obtained from an adult who had HIV and had not received antiretroviral therapy, or was an uninfected healthy control (not recorded which). The CDR3 runs from the conserved cysteine through the conserved F or W. D genes are given only for firm matches. Where a row states a size, it is once, few, many or the class of an expanded clone; other rows omit it.

V,J,size,D,CDR3,DNA
TRBV5-6,TRBJ1-1,-,-,CASSLGGLDEAFF,TGTGCCAGCAGCTTGGGGGGGTTAGATGAAGCTTTCTTT
TRBV9,TRBJ2-7,-,TRBD2,CASSDNTGSGATYEQYF,TGTGCCAGCAGTGATAACACAGGTAGCGGGGCGACCTACGAGCAGTACTTC
TRBV29-1,TRBJ1-1,many,-,CSTGGPLNTEAFF,TGCAGCACCGGAGGGCCATTGAACACTGAAGCTTTCTTT
TRBV6-5,TRBJ1-1,-,-,CASSLQGMNTEAFF,TGTGCCAGCAGTCTTCAGGGTATGAACACTGAAGCTTTCTTT
TRBV28,TRBJ2-7,-,TRBD1,CASITQGPVREQYF,TGTGCCAGCATAACACAGGGGCCCGTCCGAGAGCAGTACTTC
TRBV9,TRBJ2-7,-,-,CASSQGGQTYEQYF,TGTGCCAGCAGCCAGGGGGGACAGACCTACGAGCAGTACTTC
TRBV6-5,TRBJ1-1,-,-,CASSYLPLMNTEAFF,TGTGCCAGCAGTTACCTCCCCCTAATGAACACTGAAGCTTTCTTT
TRBV3-1,TRBJ1-5,few,-,CASSQVFSNQPQHF,TGTGCCAGCAGCCAAGTTTTCAGCAATCAGCCCCAGCATTTT
TRBV28,TRBJ2-1,-,TRBD1,CASTWDRVYNEQFF,TGTGCCAGCACCTGGGACAGGGTCTACAATGAGCAGTTCTTC
TRBV18,TRBJ2-1,few,-,CASSPPGSDEQFF,TGTGCCAGCTCACCACCAGGGTCGGATGAGCAGTTCTTC
TRBV29-1,TRBJ2-1,few,TRBD1,CSAMKTGVSYNEQFF,TGCAGCGCCATGAAGACAGGGGTATCCTACAATGAGCAGTTCTTC
TRBV6-6,TRBJ2-1,-,TRBD2,CASSPGLGSYNEQFF,TGTGCCAGCAGCCCTGGACTAGGGTCGTACAATGAGCAGTTCTTC
TRBV3-1,TRBJ1-2,few,-,CASSQDRSDLYGYTF,TGTGCCAGCAGCCAAGATCGGTCCGATCTCTATGGCTACACCTTC
TRBV29-1,TRBJ2-7,-,TRBD1,CSVEVRDRGAYEQYF,TGCAGCGTTGAAGTCCGGGACAGGGGTGCCTACGAGCAGTACTTC
TRBV20-1,TRBJ2-7,-,-,CSATSGAGRSYEQYF,TGCAGTGCAACGTCAGGGGCAGGTCGGTCCTACGAGCAGTACTTC
TRBV29-1,TRBJ1-1,-,TRBD1,CSVLGQGTEAFF,TGCAGCGTCCTGGGACAGGGCACTGAAGCTTTCTTT
TRBV28,TRBJ2-7,few,-,CASSLTGRGTYEQYF,TGTGCCAGCAGTTTAACAGGACGAGGCACCTACGAGCAGTACTTC
TRBV7-6,TRBJ2-4,few,-,CASSPRVSKNIQYF,TGTGCCAGCAGCCCGCGGGTATCCAAAAACATTCAGTACTTC
TRBV30,TRBJ1-5,-,-,CAWSAGLNQPQHF,TGTGCCTGGAGTGCAGGGCTTAATCAGCCCCAGCATTTT
TRBV29-1,TRBJ2-1,few,TRBD2,CSGIGGRKQFF,TGCAGCGGTATCGGCGGGAGAAAGCAGTTCTTC
TRBV14,TRBJ1-2,few,-,CASSQEHVWHGYTF,TGTGCCAGCAGCCAAGAGCACGTATGGCATGGCTACACCTTC
TRBV29-1,TRBJ2-7,-,-,CSVGDTTYEQYF,TGCAGCGTTGGGGACACCACCTACGAGCAGTACTTC
TRBV5-5,TRBJ2-1,-,-,CASSFVAAAAPYNEQFF,TGTGCCAGCAGCTTCGTCGCGGCAGCCGCCCCCTACAATGAGCAGTTCTTC
TRBV28,TRBJ2-5,-,-,CASTYGVPETQYF,TGTGCCAGCACCTACGGGGTCCCAGAGACCCAGTACTTC
TRBV2,TRBJ2-1,-,TRBD2,CASSPLTSGTRYNEQFF,TGTGCCAGCAGTCCCCTAACTAGCGGGACGAGGTACAATGAGCAGTTCTTC
TRBV2,TRBJ2-1,-,-,CASSRQRSYNEQFF,TGTGCCAGCAGTCGCCAGCGATCCTACAATGAGCAGTTCTTC
TRBV7-2,TRBJ1-1,few,-,CASSSYSANTEAFF,TGTGCCAGCAGCTCCTACAGTGCGAACACTGAAGCTTTCTTT
TRBV28,TRBJ1-6,-,-,CASSQGGDGNSPLHF,TGTGCCAGCAGCCAAGGGGGGGACGGTAATTCACCCCTCCACTTT
TRBV2,TRBJ2-1,-,-,CASSEDRPPNEQFF,TGTGCCAGCAGTGAGGACCGACCCCCCAATGAGCAGTTCTTC
TRBV28,TRBJ1-6,-,-,CASSGQQRNDSPLHF,TGTGCCAGCAGTGGACAACAGAGGAATGATTCACCCCTCCACTTT
TRBV29-1,TRBJ2-5,few,TRBD2,CSFLAGGSFETQYF,TGCAGCTTCTTAGCGGGAGGAAGTTTCGAGACCCAGTACTTC
TRBV28,TRBJ1-5,-,-,CASSSGYQPQHF,TGTGCCTCCTCCTCGGGGTATCAGCCCCAGCATTTT
TRBV11-2,TRBJ2-5,-,-,CASSSFGGGAETQYF,TGTGCCAGCAGCTCCTTTGGGGGGGGCGCAGAGACCCAGTACTTC
TRBV28,TRBJ2-4,few,-,CASSLQGIAKNIQYF,TGTGCCAGCTCTCTTCAGGGTATAGCCAAAAACATTCAGTACTTC
TRBV5-1,TRBJ1-1,few,TRBD1,CASSLLADRGSDEAFF,TGCGCCAGCAGCTTGTTAGCGGACAGGGGTAGCGATGAAGCTTTCTTT